These T cell receptor beta chains were read from a single sample in a study of shared clonotypes between healthy human individuals. The table came from immunoSEQ multiplex PCR; TCRdb's copy has only in-frame clones and leaves some out. This sample yields around 2,000,000 clones, of which about 95% are seen a single time; approximately 1.2% belongs to the top ten. The material sequenced was naive CD8+ T cells sorted from blood. The receptors stem from a man aged 18-30 years in good health. Both conserved end residues are part of each CDR3.

CDR3aa: CASSLYEQYF; v_gene: TRBV6-5; j_gene: TRBJ2-7
CDR3aa: CASSYEPGPSNTEAFF; v_gene: TRBV6-5; j_gene: TRBJ1-1
CDR3aa: CASSLDTGSSYNSPLHF; v_gene: TRBV5-6; j_gene: TRBJ1-6
CDR3aa: CAWSVLGSEQYF; v_gene: TRBV30; j_gene: TRBJ2-7
CDR3aa: CASSQTTGLNTEAFF; v_gene: TRBV4-1; j_gene: TRBJ1-1
CDR3aa: CASSILEADTQYF; v_gene: TRBV25-1; j_gene: TRBJ2-3
CDR3aa: CASSPSTGSYNEQFF; v_gene: TRBV7-2; j_gene: TRBJ2-1
CDR3aa: CASSPLAGGTDTQYF; v_gene: TRBV27; j_gene: TRBJ2-3
CDR3aa: CASSGRGLSQTYEQYF; v_gene: TRBV6-1; j_gene: TRBJ2-7
CDR3aa: CASSLAAGLLSYEQYF; v_gene: TRBV5-1; j_gene: TRBJ2-7
CDR3aa: CASSQEGQGAYEQYF; v_gene: TRBV4-2; j_gene: TRBJ2-7
CDR3aa: CASTQSIGTNTEAFF; v_gene: TRBV7-6; j_gene: TRBJ1-1
CDR3aa: CASSLPSEGAKNIQYF; v_gene: TRBV28; j_gene: TRBJ2-4
CDR3aa: CASSLRRGETQYF; v_gene: TRBV7-2; j_gene: TRBJ2-5
CDR3aa: CASSLSGGASYEQYF; v_gene: TRBV5-5; j_gene: TRBJ2-7
CDR3aa: CAWRNRGGYEQYF; v_gene: TRBV30; j_gene: TRBJ2-7
CDR3aa: CASSVDPAGGVTDTQYF; v_gene: TRBV9; j_gene: TRBJ2-3
CDR3aa: CASSPRQGAGTDTQYF; v_gene: TRBV27; j_gene: TRBJ2-3
CDR3aa: CASSKKGTALTDTQYF; v_gene: TRBV6-6; j_gene: TRBJ2-3
CDR3aa: CASSSFGLAGAGYEQYF; v_gene: TRBV7-9; j_gene: TRBJ2-7
CDR3aa: CASSQDGAGEEAMNTEAFF; v_gene: TRBV4-3; j_gene: TRBJ1-1
CDR3aa: CASSFAGGYEQYF; v_gene: TRBV5-6; j_gene: TRBJ2-7
CDR3aa: CASSAATSGESYNEQFF; v_gene: TRBV9; j_gene: TRBJ2-1
CDR3aa: CAIAAVSSYNEQFF; v_gene: TRBV10-3; j_gene: TRBJ2-1